The rows below give T cell receptor beta chains drawn from one sample of a study of technical replicates of blood from a handful of donors. Method: immunoSEQ multiplex PCR; TCRdb's copy keeps in-frame clones and lacks some. The sample contains 60,000 to 90,000 clones, 80% to 95% of which appear only once. The specimen was T cells isolated from PBMCs. The receptor source for this set is a human donor in good health. Each CDR3 is given with its conserved first and last residue. A D gene is named only where the DNA matches it firmly. Size tells how often a clone was seen (once, few, many) or the class of an expanded clone, and some rows leave it out.

j_call: TRBJ1-5; v_call: TRBV27; d_call: TRBD1; clone_size: -; cdr3_nt: TGTGCCAGCAGTTTTCAGGGGGATGTGCCTCAGCCCCAGCATTTT; cdr3_aa: CASSFQGDVPQPQHF
j_call: TRBJ1-1; v_call: TRBV6-5; d_call: -; clone_size: -; cdr3_nt: TGTGCCAGCAGGGGGGGGGTCATGAACACTGAAGCTTTCTTT; cdr3_aa: CASRGGVMNTEAFF
j_call: TRBJ1-5; v_call: TRBV28; d_call: -; clone_size: -; cdr3_nt: TGTGCCAGCAGTTGGAGGGGGGGTTTTAGCAATCAGCCCCAGCATTTT; cdr3_aa: CASSWRGGFSNQPQHF
j_call: TRBJ2-4; v_call: TRBV6-5; d_call: TRBD1; clone_size: -; cdr3_nt: TGTGCCAGCAGTTCCAGGGGGCGGAAAAACATTCAGTACTTC; cdr3_aa: CASSSRGRKNIQYF
j_call: TRBJ1-4; v_call: TRBV4-3; d_call: -; clone_size: -; cdr3_nt: TGCGCCAGCAGCGGAAGTAACAGGGACGGGGATGAAAAACTGTTTTTT; cdr3_aa: CASSGSNRDGDEKLFF
j_call: TRBJ1-5; v_call: TRBV23-1; d_call: -; clone_size: -; cdr3_nt: TGCGCCAGCAGTCCCCTGAGATGGGGGCTCTATAGCAATCAGCCCCAGCATTTT; cdr3_aa: CASSPLRWGLYSNQPQHF
j_call: TRBJ2-7; v_call: TRBV5-6; d_call: -; clone_size: -; cdr3_nt: TGTGCCAGCAGCTTGGTATCGGGAGCTCGTGAGCAGTACTTC; cdr3_aa: CASSLVSGAREQYF
j_call: TRBJ2-7; v_call: TRBV6-6; d_call: TRBD1; clone_size: -; cdr3_nt: TGTGCCAGCAGCTCGGGACAGCCCTACGAGCAGTACTTC; cdr3_aa: CASSSGQPYEQYF
j_call: TRBJ1-1; v_call: TRBV9; d_call: -; clone_size: -; cdr3_nt: TGTGCCAGCAGCGTTTCGTGGGGGGGGCCGAACACTGAAGCTTTCTTT; cdr3_aa: CASSVSWGGPNTEAFF
j_call: TRBJ2-1; v_call: TRBV13; d_call: TRBD2; clone_size: -; cdr3_nt: TGTGCCAGCAGCTTAGTAGGAAGCGGGATTAGCTCCTACAATGAGCAGTTCTTC; cdr3_aa: CASSLVGSGISSYNEQFF
j_call: TRBJ1-1; v_call: TRBV30; d_call: -; clone_size: -; cdr3_nt: TGTGCCTCCCGGGGGGGGGCGAACACTGAAGCTTTCTTT; cdr3_aa: CASRGGANTEAFF
j_call: TRBJ1-2; v_call: TRBV7-2; d_call: TRBD1; clone_size: -; cdr3_nt: TGTGCCAGCAGCTCCTTAGGACAGGGAGGCTACACCTTC; cdr3_aa: CASSSLGQGGYTF
j_call: TRBJ1-3; v_call: TRBV2; d_call: -; clone_size: -; cdr3_nt: TGTGCCAGCAGTGAAGTGTGGGGGGCTGGAAACACCATATATTTT; cdr3_aa: CASSEVWGAGNTIYF
j_call: TRBJ1-1; v_call: TRBV28; d_call: -; clone_size: -; cdr3_nt: TGTGCCAGCAGTCCCTCGACAGAGATGAACACTGAAGCTTTCTTT; cdr3_aa: CASSPSTEMNTEAFF
j_call: TRBJ2-5; v_call: TRBV7-2; d_call: TRBD2; clone_size: -; cdr3_nt: TGTGCCAGCAGCTCGGGACTAGCGGGAGAAGAGACCCAGTACTTC; cdr3_aa: CASSSGLAGEETQYF
j_call: TRBJ2-1; v_call: TRBV5-1; d_call: TRBD2; clone_size: -; cdr3_nt: TGCGCCAGCAACAGAGGAGCGGGAGGGAATAATGAGCAGTTCTTC; cdr3_aa: CASNRGAGGNNEQFF
j_call: TRBJ2-1; v_call: TRBV28; d_call: TRBD2; clone_size: -; cdr3_nt: TGTGCCAGCAGTTACTTAGCGGGAGCTTATGAGCAGTTCTTC; cdr3_aa: CASSYLAGAYEQFF
j_call: TRBJ2-7; v_call: TRBV6-5; d_call: -; clone_size: -; cdr3_nt: TGTGCCAGCAGTTCCCCCGGCACAGCCTACGAGCAGTACTTC; cdr3_aa: CASSSPGTAYEQYF
j_call: TRBJ1-1; v_call: TRBV19; d_call: -; clone_size: -; cdr3_nt: TGTGCCAGTAGTATAATGCTAGGGGCGGACACTGAAGCTTTCTTT; cdr3_aa: CASSIMLGADTEAFF
j_call: TRBJ1-3; v_call: TRBV28; d_call: TRBD1; clone_size: -; cdr3_nt: TGTGCCAGCAGTGGACAGGGGATTGGAAACACCATATATTTT; cdr3_aa: CASSGQGIGNTIYF
j_call: TRBJ1-5; v_call: TRBV6-5; d_call: TRBD1; clone_size: once; cdr3_nt: TGTGCCAGCAACAGAGACAGGGATCAGCCCCAGCATTTT; cdr3_aa: CASNRDRDQPQHF
j_call: TRBJ1-5; v_call: TRBV9; d_call: -; clone_size: -; cdr3_nt: TGTGCCAGCAGCGTACGAGGGAATCAGCCCCAGCATTTT; cdr3_aa: CASSVRGNQPQHF
j_call: TRBJ1-2; v_call: TRBV4-1; d_call: -; clone_size: -; cdr3_nt: TGCGCCAGCAGCCAAGGGTCCGGGGGACTGATTGGCTACACCTTC; cdr3_aa: CASSQGSGGLIGYTF
j_call: TRBJ2-7; v_call: TRBV27; d_call: TRBD1; clone_size: -; cdr3_nt: TGTGCCAGCAGTCTCGAGGGAGGACAGGGCTACGAGCAGTACTTC; cdr3_aa: CASSLEGGQGYEQYF
j_call: TRBJ2-7; v_call: TRBV28; d_call: -; clone_size: once; cdr3_nt: TGTGCCAGCAGTCAATCCGGGATTTCCTACGAGCAGTACTTC; cdr3_aa: CASSQSGISYEQYF
j_call: TRBJ1-1; v_call: TRBV7-8; d_call: -; clone_size: -; cdr3_nt: TGTGCCAGCACTCCAGACAGGTTGAACACTGAAGCTTTCTTT; cdr3_aa: CASTPDRLNTEAFF
j_call: TRBJ2-7; v_call: TRBV11-2; d_call: TRBD2; clone_size: -; cdr3_nt: TGTGCCAGCAAGGCGGGAGGTTTGAGTGGATACGAGCAGTACTTC; cdr3_aa: CASKAGGLSGYEQYF
j_call: TRBJ1-1; v_call: TRBV30; d_call: -; clone_size: -; cdr3_nt: TGTGCCTGGACGGGGGGGAACACTGAAGCTTTCTTT; cdr3_aa: CAWTGGNTEAFF
j_call: TRBJ2-3; v_call: TRBV18; d_call: TRBD1; clone_size: once; cdr3_nt: TGTGCCAGCTCACCATCCTTTGACAGGGTGATAACAGATACGCAGTATTTT; cdr3_aa: CASSPSFDRVITDTQYF
j_call: TRBJ2-7; v_call: TRBV4-3; d_call: -; clone_size: -; cdr3_nt: TGCGCCAGCAGCCAAGATATCGCGGGCCAGATCTCCTACGAGCAGTACTTC; cdr3_aa: CASSQDIAGQISYEQYF
j_call: TRBJ2-7; v_call: TRBV9; d_call: TRBD2; clone_size: -; cdr3_nt: TGTGCCAGCAGCCCTCAGCTAGCGGGAGGGCCCAGTCTCCCCGAGCAGTACTTC; cdr3_aa: CASSPQLAGGPSLPEQYF
j_call: TRBJ1-1; v_call: TRBV6-1; d_call: TRBD1; clone_size: -; cdr3_nt: TGTGCCAGCAGAAGGACAGGGACTAACACTGAAGCTTTCTTT; cdr3_aa: CASRRTGTNTEAFF
j_call: TRBJ1-5; v_call: TRBV30; d_call: TRBD1; clone_size: -; cdr3_nt: TGTGCCTGGAGTGTAGGGACAGCCAACAATCAGCCCCAGCATTTT; cdr3_aa: CAWSVGTANNQPQHF
j_call: TRBJ2-3; v_call: TRBV27; d_call: TRBD2; clone_size: -; cdr3_nt: TGTGCCAGCAGTTTACGGGCGGGGGAAAGCACAGATACGCAGTATTTT; cdr3_aa: CASSLRAGESTDTQYF
j_call: TRBJ1-2; v_call: TRBV7-9; d_call: -; clone_size: -; cdr3_nt: TGTGCCAGCAGCTTAGGAGTACCAGGCTACACCTTC; cdr3_aa: CASSLGVPGYTF
j_call: TRBJ2-1; v_call: TRBV11-3; d_call: TRBD2; clone_size: -; cdr3_nt: TGTGCCAGCAGCTTAGATCCAGCGGGAGGGCCAAGTGAGCAGTTCTTC; cdr3_aa: CASSLDPAGGPSEQFF
j_call: TRBJ2-7; v_call: TRBV6-5; d_call: -; clone_size: -; cdr3_nt: TGTGCCAGCAGTTACTCGAATCAACAGGCCTACGAGCAGTACTTC; cdr3_aa: CASSYSNQQAYEQYF